The 2 T cell receptor beta chains reported below all come from one sample, sequenced in a study of blood T cell repertoires in COVID-19. The repertoire was sequenced with immunoSEQ multiplex PCR; TCRdb's copy has only in-frame clones and lacks some. The sample consists of under 250,000 clones, roughly 86% of them appearing once. Sequencing was carried out using peripheral blood. The receptors stem from a woman in her sixties who had recovered from COVID-19.

The chain combines TRBV27 with TRBJ1-1; no firm D call. The CDR3 runs 16 residues. CDR1 is MNHEY and CDR2 is SMNVEV in the germline V gene (reference sequence). The V end lost 5 bases, the J end lost 4 bases, and 20 bases lay between the germline ends. CDR3 nucleotide sequence: TGTGCCAGCAGTCTAACACCAAGCCTGGGGAGCACTGAAGCTTTCTTT. Its protein is CASSLTPSLGSTEAFF.

V usage is TRBV5-1 and J usage is TRBJ2-5, with 9 bases matching TRBD1. The V gene end was trimmed by 3 bases and the J gene end by 0 bases; junction bases not matched to a gene: 6. Looked up from germline, CDR1 is SGHRS and CDR2 is YFSETQ. CDR3 length: 16 residues. The CDR3 region is CASSWWGQGNQETQYF. The CDR3 coding sequence is TGCGCCAGCAGCTGGTGGGGACAGGGCAACCAAGAGACCCAGTACTTC.